This T cell receptor (beta chain) was recovered during a study of T cells in Graves' hyperthyroidism and ophthalmopathy. Study outcomes and limitations: Ophthalmopathy was told apart from stable hyperthyroidism by a 13 V-J model. In blood, most of the thyroid clonotypes expanded above 0.001 were also present.

V was cut by 0 bases and J by 6 bases, with 7 bases left in between. Germline CDR1 reads SGDLS; CDR2 reads YYNGEE. The length of the CDR3 is 13 residues. This clonotype appeared many times. Its antigen is unidentified. Authors of the study amplified TCR beta CDR3 regions from RNA transcripts. A first-round RT-PCR of the TCR CDR3 used the HTBI primer set. MiXCR was run by TCRdb on the multiplex PCR reads, yielding one entry per CDR3 protein. The sample yields around 370,000 distinct CDR3 sequences, about 18% seen once. Source material: blood. The V gene is TRBV9, the J gene TRBJ1-3; no reliable D call. The sequence derives from a man aged 18 to 30 with Graves' ophthalmopathy. The CDR3 loop is CASSVEGKNTIYF. The DNA for the CDR3 is TGTGCCAGCAGCGTAGAAGGAAAAAACACCATATATTTT. The full variable domain, completed using reference TRBV9 and TRBJ1-3, is DSGVTQTPKHLITATGQRVTLRCSPRSGDLSVYWYQQSLDQGLQFLIQYYNGEERAKGNILERFSAQQFPDLHSELNLSSLELGDSALYFCASSVEGKNTIYFGEGSWLTVV.